This entry lists 9 T cell receptor beta chains sequenced from one sample in a study of early T cells in non-severe SARS-CoV-2 infection (dated by TCRdb to 2020 to 2023). Libraries were prepared through 5' RACE. The sequencer listed for this sample is NextSeq 500. TCRdb took the public reads, trimmed them with fastp at Q25, ran MiXCR for clone calling and kept in-frame beta chains. CDR3 protein duplicates are merged, each entry listing the most common genes and DNA. Within this sample are 70,000 to 90,000 distinct CDR3 sequences, with 15% of them counted one time only. The top ten constitute around 5.4% of the sample. Sequencing was done on a sample of whole blood. These receptor sequences come from an adult who was a healthcare worker with PCR-confirmed SARS-CoV-2 infection or an uninfected control (not recorded which).

This clonotype was observed many times. CDR3 nucleotide sequence: TGTGCCAGCCGGAAAGGAGGAGTCGGGGAGCTGTTTTTT. Translated, it gives CASRKGGVGELFF. V is TRBV11-2 and J is TRBJ2-2; possibly TRBD2 for D (5 bases). Trimming left V 8 bases short and J 7 bases short, with 14 bases between. This CDR3 region has 13 residues. Germline CDR1 and CDR2: SGHAT and FQNNGV.

This clonotype occurred a few times. This sequence joins TRBV7-8 and TRBJ2-1; a weak D match, TRBD1 (5 bases). Per the germline V gene, CDR1 is SGHVS and CDR2 is FQNEAQ. This CDR3 contains 15 residues. V lost 0 bases, J lost 6 bases, and 12 bases lay in between. CDR3 residues: CASSLALQGRNEQFF. In DNA, the CDR3 is TGTGCCAGCAGCTTAGCATTGCAGGGCCGCAATGAGCAGTTCTTC. Filled out from reference TRBV7-8 and TRBJ2-1, the complete variable domain reads GAGVSQSPRYKVAKRGQDVALRCDPISGHVSLFWYQQALGQGPEFLTYFQNEAQLDKSGLPSDRFFAERPEGSVSTLKIQRTQQEDSAVYLCASSLALQGRNEQFFGPGTRLTVL.

The chain links TRBV20-1 to TRBJ2-1; tentatively, D is TRBD1 (8 bases). Germline V gene data show CDR1 as DFQATT and CDR2 as SNEGSKA (reference sequence). The CDR3 runs to 12 residues. V was trimmed by 6 bases and J by 14 bases, leaving 20 bases between them. The CDR3 here is CSATGTGLAEFF. As DNA, the CDR3 is TGCAGTGCAACAGGGACAGGTCTAGCGGAGTTCTTC.

This clonotype was recorded only once. The CDR3 bases are TGCAGTGCTACTAGCGGGGACATTCAGTACTTC. It specifies CSATSGDIQYF. The chain combines TRBV20-1 with TRBJ2-4, with TRBD2 identical over 9 bases. The CDR3 runs to 11 residues. Unmatched junction bases numbered 0, after V lost 4 bases and J lost 8 bases. CDR1 is DFQATT, CDR2 SNEGSKA, per germline (reference sequence).

This clonotype appeared a few times. This chain links TRBV6-4 with TRBJ2-3, with D perhaps matching TRBD1 (6 bases). CDR3 length: 14 amino acids. Germline V gene lookup returns CDR1 MRHNA and CDR2 SNTAGT. V shed 3 bases and J shed 0 bases, with 7 bases lying between them. The CDR3: CASSERGSTDTQYF. The CDR3 nucleotides read TGTGCCAGCAGTGAGAGGGGGAGCACAGATACGCAGTATTTT.

This clonotype was observed many times. The chain is built from TRBV4-1 and TRBJ1-2; D is possibly TRBD1 (6 bases). V was trimmed by 7 bases and J by 2 bases, leaving 14 bases between them. The CDR3 covers 14 residues. The germline V gene encodes CDR1 MGHRA and CDR2 YSYEKL. The DNA for the CDR3 is TGCGCCAGCACCACAGGACAGCAGAACTATGGCTACACCTTC. Encoded protein: CASTTGQQNYGYTF.

This clonotype was counted only a few times. V and J are TRBV7-6 and TRBJ2-2; a weak D match, TRBD2 (6 bases). Germline V gene sequence: CDR1 SGHVS, CDR2 FNYEAQ. Trimming removed 5 bases from V and 6 bases from J, with 19 bases in between. CDR3 length: 16 residues. The CDR3 is CASSPALPGVPGELFF. The CDR3 DNA reads TGTGCCAGCAGCCCAGCCCTTCCGGGAGTCCCCGGGGAGCTGTTTTTT.

This clonotype was counted only a few times. V gene TRBV10-3 combines with J gene TRBJ2-6; D is perhaps TRBD1 (6 bases). The germline V and J ends were trimmed by 8 bases and 2 bases, with 19 bases remaining between them. The germline gives CDR1 ENHRY, CDR2 SYGVKD. This CDR3 is built from 17 residues. The CDR3 is CAIGGGAGKTGANVLTF. CDR3 DNA: TGTGCCATCGGTGGGGGCGCCGGGAAAACTGGGGCCAACGTCCTGACTTTC.

This clonotype came up many times. The gene calls are TRBV5-4 and TRBJ2-3; D is unresolved. V was shortened by 3 bases and J by 0 bases, with 5 bases between the two germline ends. The CDR3 consists of 13 residues. Germline loops: CDR1 SGHNT, CDR2 YYREEE (reference sequence). CDR3 amino acids: CASSSDSTDTQYF. Here the CDR3 DNA reads TGTGCCAGCAGCTCGGACAGCACAGATACGCAGTATTTT.